The clone carrying this T cell receptor (beta chain) came up a few times. As yet, its antigen is unknown. An equimolar mix of two oligonucleotides served as the beta constant-region primer for TRBC1 and TRBC2. Four rounds of PCR amplified the ligated cDNA using nested alpha and beta constant-region primers plus SP2. TCRdb re-called the UMI-ligation and nested PCR reads with MiXCR, one entry per CDR3 protein. Of roughly 80,000 distinct CDR3 sequences listed, roughly 9.2% are singletons. This sample stems from a study of naive and memory T cell subsets. Study-level points and caveats: There was no ground truth to check naive and memory subset results. Each distinct alpha or beta sequence counts as one clonotype.

CMV status came from CD4+ IFNgamma after overnight CMV lysate stimulation. After CD4 positive bead selection, the CD4-negative fraction gave CD8 T cells. Germline V gives CDR1 SQVTM, CDR2 ANQGSEA. V gave up 3 bases and J gave up 5 bases; unmatched junction bases: 9. The CDR3 is 14 residues long. V and J are TRBV29-1 and TRBJ2-5; TRBD2 matches at 7 bases. Specimen: naive CD8+ T cells from blood. The receptor comes from a human donor in good health. This chain's CDR3 is CSVEREGLWETQYF. In DNA form, the CDR3 reads TGCAGCGTTGAGAGGGAGGGCCTTTGGGAGACCCAGTACTTC. Using reference TRBV29-1 and TRBJ2-5 for the parts outside the CDR3, the full variable domain is SAVISQKPSRDICQRGTSLTIQCQVDSQVTMMFWYRQQPGQSLTLIATANQGSEATYESGFVIDKFPISRPNLTFSTLTVSNMSPEDSSIYLCSVEREGLWETQYFGPGTRLLVL.